This is a list of T cell receptor beta chains from one sample in a study of cytomegalovirus exposure and HLA in healthy donors. The data were produced by immunoSEQ multiplex PCR, yet TCRdb's version contains in-frame clones alone and is incomplete. This sample has some 200,000 clones, with 75% to 90% found just once. Sequencing input: PBMCs. The origin of the receptors is a man in his forties in good health and CMV-seropositive. CDR3s include the opening cysteine and the closing phenylalanine or tryptophan.

cdr3_aa j_call v_call
CASGQGPASNEQFF TRBJ2-1 TRBV19
CASSQALHIHYGYTF TRBJ1-2 TRBV21-1
CASRPSGTRRETQYF TRBJ2-5 TRBV11-2
CASSPVPGQGTTEAFF TRBJ1-1 TRBV18
CASSPVGLAPPNEQFF TRBJ2-1 TRBV5-5
CASSSGQYNSPLHF TRBJ1-6 TRBV5-1
CASSQSVEGEQFF TRBJ2-1 TRBV23-1
CASSLGGLPEAFF TRBJ1-1 TRBV5-1
CASSTQAPNQPQHF TRBJ1-5 TRBV28
CSVAGMGGSSYEQYF TRBJ2-7 TRBV29-1
CASSSQLEHQETQYF TRBJ2-5 TRBV27
CPIDRCYEQYF TRBJ2-7 TRBV6-4
CASCPFPMGENIQYF TRBJ2-4 TRBV28
CASNLPGRRDGYTF TRBJ1-2 TRBV4-1
CSVFDRESSYNEQFF TRBJ2-1 TRBV29-1
CASSATTGNTEAFF TRBJ1-1 TRBV5-1
CASSLEQGLYGYTF TRBJ1-2 TRBV5-4
CASSVATGGFQTQYF TRBJ2-5 TRBV9
CASNTGPEAFF TRBJ1-1 TRBV6-5
CASARGQWNEKLFF TRBJ1-4 TRBV28
CASSATNYEQYF TRBJ2-7 TRBV2
CASSEDRGGNTEAFF TRBJ1-1 TRBV2
CASSLTGTSEQETQYF TRBJ2-5 TRBV5-1
CVSSPSRGAEAFF TRBJ1-1 TRBV18
CASSQGTDLAKNIQYF TRBJ2-4 TRBV4-3
CASSKSGGQGAYEQYF TRBJ2-7 TRBV6-6
CASSGRGATTYSGNTIYF TRBJ1-3 TRBV28